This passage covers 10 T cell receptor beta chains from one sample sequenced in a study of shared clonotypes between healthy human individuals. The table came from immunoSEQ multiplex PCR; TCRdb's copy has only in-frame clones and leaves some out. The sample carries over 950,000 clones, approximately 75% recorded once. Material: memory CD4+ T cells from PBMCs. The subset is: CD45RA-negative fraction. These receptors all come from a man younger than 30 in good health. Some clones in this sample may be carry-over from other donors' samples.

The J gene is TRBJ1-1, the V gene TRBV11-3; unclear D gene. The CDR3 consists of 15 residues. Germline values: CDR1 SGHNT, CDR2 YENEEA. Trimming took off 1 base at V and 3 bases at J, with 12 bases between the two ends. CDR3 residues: CASSLADHRDTEAFF. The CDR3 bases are TGTGCCAGCAGCTTAGCGGACCATCGGGACACTGAAGCTTTCTTT.

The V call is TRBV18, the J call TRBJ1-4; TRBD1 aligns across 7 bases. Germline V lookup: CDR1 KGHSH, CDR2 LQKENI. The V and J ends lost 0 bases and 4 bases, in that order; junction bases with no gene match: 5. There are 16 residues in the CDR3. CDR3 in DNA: TGTGCCAGCTCACCACCGACGAGGGACAGTAATGAAAAACTGTTTTTT. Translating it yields CASSPPTRDSNEKLFF. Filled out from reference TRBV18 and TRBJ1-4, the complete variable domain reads NAGVMQNPRHLVRRRGQEARLRCSPMKGHSHVYWYRQLPEEGLKFMVYLQKENIIDESGMPKERFSAEFPKEGPSILRIQQVVRGDSAAYFCASSPPTRDSNEKLFFGSGTQLSVL.

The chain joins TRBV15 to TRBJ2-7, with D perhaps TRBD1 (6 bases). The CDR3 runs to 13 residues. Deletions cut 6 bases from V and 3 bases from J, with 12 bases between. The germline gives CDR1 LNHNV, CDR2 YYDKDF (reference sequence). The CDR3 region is CATSPGTIYEQYF. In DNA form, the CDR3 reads TGTGCCACCAGTCCCGGGACAATCTACGAGCAGTACTTC. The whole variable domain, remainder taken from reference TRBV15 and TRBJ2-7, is DAMVIQNPRYQVTQFGKPVTLSCSQTLNHNVMYWYQQKSSQAPKLLFHYYDKDFNNEADTPDNFQSRRPNTSFCFLDIRSPGLGDTAMYLCATSPGTIYEQYFGPGTRLTVT.

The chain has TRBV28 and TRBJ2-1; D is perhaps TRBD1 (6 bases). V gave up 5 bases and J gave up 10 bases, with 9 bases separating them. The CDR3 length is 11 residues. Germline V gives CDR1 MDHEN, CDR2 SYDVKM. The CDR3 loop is CASSRDREQFF. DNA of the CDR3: TGTGCCAGCAGTCGCGACAGGGAGCAGTTCTTC.

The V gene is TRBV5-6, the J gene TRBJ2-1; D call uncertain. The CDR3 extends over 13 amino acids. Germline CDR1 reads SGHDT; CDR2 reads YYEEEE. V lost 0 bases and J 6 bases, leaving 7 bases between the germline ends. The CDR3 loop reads CASSLVLANEQFF. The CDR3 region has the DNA TGTGCCAGCAGCTTGGTCTTGGCCAATGAGCAGTTCTTC. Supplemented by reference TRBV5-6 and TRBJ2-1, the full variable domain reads DAGVTQSPTHLIKTRGQQVTLRCSPKSGHDTVSWYQQALGQGPQFIFQYYEEEERQRGNFPDRFSGHQFPNYSSELNVNALLLGDSALYLCASSLVLANEQFFGPGTRLTVL.

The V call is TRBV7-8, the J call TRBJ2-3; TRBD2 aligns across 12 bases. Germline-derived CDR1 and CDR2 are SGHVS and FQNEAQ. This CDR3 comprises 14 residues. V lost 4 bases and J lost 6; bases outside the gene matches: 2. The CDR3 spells CASSSSGRVDTQYF. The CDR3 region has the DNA TGTGCCAGCAGCTCTAGCGGGAGGGTGGATACGCAGTATTTT.

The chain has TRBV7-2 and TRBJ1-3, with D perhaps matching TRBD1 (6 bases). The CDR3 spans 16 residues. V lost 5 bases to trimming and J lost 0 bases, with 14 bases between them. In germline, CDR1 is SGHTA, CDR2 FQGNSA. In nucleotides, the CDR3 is TGTGCCAGCAGCCAGAGGACAGCTCTCTCTGGAAACACCATATATTTT. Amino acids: CASSQRTALSGNTIYF.

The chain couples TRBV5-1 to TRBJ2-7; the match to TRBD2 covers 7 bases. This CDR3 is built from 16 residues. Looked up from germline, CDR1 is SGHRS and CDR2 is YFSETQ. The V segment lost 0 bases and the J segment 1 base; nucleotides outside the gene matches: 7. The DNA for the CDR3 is TGCGCCAGCAGCTTGGGACAAGCGGGGATTTCCTACGAGCAGTACTTC. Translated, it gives CASSLGQAGISYEQYF.

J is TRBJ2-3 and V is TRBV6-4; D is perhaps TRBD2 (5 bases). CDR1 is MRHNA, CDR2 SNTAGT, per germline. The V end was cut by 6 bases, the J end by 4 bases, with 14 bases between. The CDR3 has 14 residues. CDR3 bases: TGTGCCAGCAGCGTGTCGGGAAGGCCAGATACGCAGTATTTT. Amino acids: CASSVSGRPDTQYF.

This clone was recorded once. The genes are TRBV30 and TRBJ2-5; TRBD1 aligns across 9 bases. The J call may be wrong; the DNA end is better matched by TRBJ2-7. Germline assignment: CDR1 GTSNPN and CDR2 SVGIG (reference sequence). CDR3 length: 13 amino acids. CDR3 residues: CAWSRDRAAEQYF. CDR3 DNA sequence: TGTGCCTGGAGTAGGGACAGGGCGGCCGAGCAGTACTTC.